Listed below are T cell receptor beta chains from one sample, sequenced in a study of T cell responses to AZD1222 COVID-19 vaccine. Data came from immunoSEQ multiplex PCR; TCRdb stores just in-frame clones and leaves some out. Altogether about 130,000 clones are present, roughly 93% being singletons, with the ten largest covering approximately 3.3%. The material sequenced was peripheral blood, taken on day 0 of AZD1222 vaccination. The receptor set was obtained from an adult in good health. The CDR3 runs from the conserved cysteine through the conserved F or W. A D gene is named only where the DNA matches it firmly. Where a row states a size, it is once, few, many or the class of an expanded clone; other rows omit it.

cdr3_aa	cdr3_nt	j_call	v_call	d_call	clone_size
CASSVVGANTEAFF	TGTGCCAGCAGCGTAGTGGGGGCGAACACTGAAGCTTTCTTT	TRBJ1-1	TRBV9	NA	NA
CASSLVRPNTEAFF	TGTGCCAGCAGTTTGGTAAGGCCGAACACTGAAGCTTTCTTT	TRBJ1-1	TRBV28	NA	NA
CASSYRGSEGEKLFF	TGTGCCAGCAGTTATAGGGGATCAGAGGGTGAAAAACTGTTTTTT	TRBJ1-4	TRBV6-6	NA	NA
CASQAGDGNTIYF	TGTGCCAGCCAGGCTGGGGATGGAAACACCATATATTTT	TRBJ1-3	TRBV6-5	NA	NA
CASSVDSGGTEAFF	TGTGCCAGCAGCGTAGACAGCGGGGGCACTGAAGCTTTCTTT	TRBJ1-1	TRBV7-2	NA	NA
CASSLVGSNYGYTF	TGCGCCAGCAGCTTGGTCGGGTCTAACTATGGCTACACCTTC	TRBJ1-2	TRBV5-1	NA	NA
CASSGDRGHGGYTF	TGTGCCAGCAGTGGGGACAGGGGGCACGGGGGCTACACCTTC	TRBJ1-2	TRBV2	TRBD1	NA
CASSPDSNQPQHF	TGTGCCAGCTCACCCGACAGCAATCAGCCCCAGCATTTT	TRBJ1-5	TRBV18	NA	few
CASGRETQYF	TGTGCCAGCGGGAGGGAGACCCAGTACTTC	TRBJ2-5	TRBV28	NA	once
CASSPSPRGITEAFF	TGTGCCAGCAGTCCATCCCCGAGAGGTATCACTGAAGCTTTCTTT	TRBJ1-1	TRBV28	NA	NA
CASSLEKRDLSYEQYF	TGTGCCAGCAGTTTAGAAAAGCGGGACCTCTCCTACGAGCAGTACTTC	TRBJ2-7	TRBV28	TRBD2	NA
CASRGAGAGNQPQHF	TGTGCCAGCAGGGGGGCGGGGGCGGGCAATCAGCCCCAGCATTTT	TRBJ1-5	TRBV27	NA	NA
CAWRGPARTEAFF	TGTGCCTGGCGAGGGCCAGCGAGGACTGAAGCTTTCTTT	TRBJ1-1	TRBV30	NA	NA
CATRIKTGTGGVPGNTIYF	TGTGCCACCAGGATAAAAACCGGGACAGGGGGAGTTCCTGGAAACACCATATATTTT	TRBJ1-3	TRBV24-1	TRBD1	NA
CASRATGMRIRTEAFF	TGTGCCAGCAGGGCGACAGGGATGAGAATACGCACTGAAGCTTTCTTT	TRBJ1-1	TRBV2	TRBD1	NA
CASSSTRQGVYGYTF	TGTGCCAGCAGTTCCACAAGACAGGGGGTCTATGGCTACACCTTC	TRBJ1-2	TRBV27	TRBD1	NA
CASSEVGVYEQYF	TGTGCCAGCAGTGAAGTCGGGGTCTACGAGCAGTACTTC	TRBJ2-7	TRBV2	NA	NA
CASSVGPDNEQFF	TGTGCCAGCAGCGTAGGTCCAGACAATGAGCAGTTCTTC	TRBJ2-1	TRBV9	NA	few
CASSLVPYEQYF	TGTGCCAGCAGCTTAGTTCCCTACGAGCAGTACTTC	TRBJ2-7	TRBV7-9	NA	NA
CASSLARLAGSGEQFF	TGTGCCAGCAGCTTAGCCCGACTAGCGGGAAGCGGTGAGCAGTTCTTC	TRBJ2-1	TRBV7-2	TRBD2	NA